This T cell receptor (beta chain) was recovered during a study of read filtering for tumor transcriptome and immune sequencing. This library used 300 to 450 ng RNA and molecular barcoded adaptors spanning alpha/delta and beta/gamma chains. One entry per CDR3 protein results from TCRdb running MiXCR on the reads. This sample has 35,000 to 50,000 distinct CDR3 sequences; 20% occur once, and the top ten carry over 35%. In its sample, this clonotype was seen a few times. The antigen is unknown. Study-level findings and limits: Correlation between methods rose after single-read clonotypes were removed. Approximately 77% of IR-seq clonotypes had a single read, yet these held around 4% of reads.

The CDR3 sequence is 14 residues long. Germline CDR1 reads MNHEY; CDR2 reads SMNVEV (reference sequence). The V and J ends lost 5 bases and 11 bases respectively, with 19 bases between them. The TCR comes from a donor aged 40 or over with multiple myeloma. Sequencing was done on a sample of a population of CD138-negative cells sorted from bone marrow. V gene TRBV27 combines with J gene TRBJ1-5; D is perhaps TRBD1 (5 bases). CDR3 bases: TGTGCCAGCAGTGTCCGAGGGACCCTCGGGGCCCAGCATTTT. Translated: CASSVRGTLGAQHF.